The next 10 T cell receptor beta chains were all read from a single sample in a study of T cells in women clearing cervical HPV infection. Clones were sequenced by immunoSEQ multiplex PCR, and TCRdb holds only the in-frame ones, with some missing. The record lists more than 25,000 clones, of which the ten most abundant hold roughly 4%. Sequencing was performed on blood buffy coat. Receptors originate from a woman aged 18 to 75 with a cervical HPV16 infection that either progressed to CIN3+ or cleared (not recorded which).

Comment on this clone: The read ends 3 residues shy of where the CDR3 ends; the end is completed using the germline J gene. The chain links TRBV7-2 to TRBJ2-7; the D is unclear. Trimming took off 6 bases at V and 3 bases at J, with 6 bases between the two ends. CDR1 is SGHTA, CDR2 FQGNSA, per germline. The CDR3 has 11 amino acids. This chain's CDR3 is CASSTHYEQYF. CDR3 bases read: TGTGCCAGCAGTACTCACTACGAG. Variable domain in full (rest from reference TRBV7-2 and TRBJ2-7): GAGVSQSPSNKVTEKGKDVELRCDPISGHTALYWYRQSLGQGLEFLIYFQGNSAPDKSGLPSDRFSAERTGGSVSTLTIQRTQQEDSAVYLCASSTHYEQYFGPGTRLTVT.

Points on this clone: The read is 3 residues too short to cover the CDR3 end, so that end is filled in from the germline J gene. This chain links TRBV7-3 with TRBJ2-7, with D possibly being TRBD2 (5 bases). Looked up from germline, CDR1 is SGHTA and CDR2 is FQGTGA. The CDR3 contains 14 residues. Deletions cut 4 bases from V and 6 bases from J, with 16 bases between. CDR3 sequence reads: CASSSHPTRGEQYF. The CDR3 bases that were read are TGTGCCAGCAGCTCGCACCCGACTCGGGGCGAG.

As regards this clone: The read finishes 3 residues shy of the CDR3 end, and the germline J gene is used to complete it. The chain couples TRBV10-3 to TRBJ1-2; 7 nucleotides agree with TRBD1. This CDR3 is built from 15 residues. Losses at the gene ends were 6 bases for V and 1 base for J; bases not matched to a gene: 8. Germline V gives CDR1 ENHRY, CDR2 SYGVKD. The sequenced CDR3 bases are TGTGCCATCAGGCCGGGACAGCCAAATAACTATGGC. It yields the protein CAIRPGQPNNYG. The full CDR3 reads CAIRPGQPNNYGYTF.

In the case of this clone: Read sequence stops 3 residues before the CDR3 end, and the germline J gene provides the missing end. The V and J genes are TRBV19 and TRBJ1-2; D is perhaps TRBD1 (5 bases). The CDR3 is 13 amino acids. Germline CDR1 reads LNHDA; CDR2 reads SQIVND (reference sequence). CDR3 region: CASTDRQWGGYTF. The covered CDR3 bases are TGTGCCAGTACTGATCGACAATGGGGCGGC.

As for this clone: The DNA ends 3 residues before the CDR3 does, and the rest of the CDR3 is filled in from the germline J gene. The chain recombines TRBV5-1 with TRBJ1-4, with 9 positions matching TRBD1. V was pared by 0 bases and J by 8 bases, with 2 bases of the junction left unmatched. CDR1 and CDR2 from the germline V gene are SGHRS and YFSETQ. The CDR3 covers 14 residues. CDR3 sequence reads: CASSLGTGEEKLFF. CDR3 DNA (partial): TGCGCCAGCAGCTTGGGGACAGGGGAGGAAAAA.

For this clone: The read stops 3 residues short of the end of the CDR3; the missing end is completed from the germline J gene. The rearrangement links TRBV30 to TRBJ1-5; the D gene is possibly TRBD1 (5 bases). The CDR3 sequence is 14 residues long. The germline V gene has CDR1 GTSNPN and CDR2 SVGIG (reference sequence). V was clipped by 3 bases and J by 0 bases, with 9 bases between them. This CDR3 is CAWSGGYSNQPQHF. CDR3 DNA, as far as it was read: TGTGCCTGGAGCGGGGGGTATAGCAATCAGCCC.

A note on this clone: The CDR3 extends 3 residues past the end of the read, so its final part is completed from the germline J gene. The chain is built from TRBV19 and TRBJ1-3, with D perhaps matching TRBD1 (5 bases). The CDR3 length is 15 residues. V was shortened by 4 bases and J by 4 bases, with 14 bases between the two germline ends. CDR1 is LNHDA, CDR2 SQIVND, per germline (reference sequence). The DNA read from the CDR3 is TGTGCCAGTAGTACCCAGGGCTCCGTGGGAAACACC. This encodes CASSTQGSVGNT. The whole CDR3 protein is CASSTQGSVGNTIYF.

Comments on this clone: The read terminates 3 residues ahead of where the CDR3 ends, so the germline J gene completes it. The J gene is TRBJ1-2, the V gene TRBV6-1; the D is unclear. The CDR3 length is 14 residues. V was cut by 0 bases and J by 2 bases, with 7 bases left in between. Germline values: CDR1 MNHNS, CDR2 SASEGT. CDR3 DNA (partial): TGTGCCAGCAGTGAAGCGCACAGAAACTATGGC. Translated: CASSEAHRNYG. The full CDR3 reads CASSEAHRNYGYTF.

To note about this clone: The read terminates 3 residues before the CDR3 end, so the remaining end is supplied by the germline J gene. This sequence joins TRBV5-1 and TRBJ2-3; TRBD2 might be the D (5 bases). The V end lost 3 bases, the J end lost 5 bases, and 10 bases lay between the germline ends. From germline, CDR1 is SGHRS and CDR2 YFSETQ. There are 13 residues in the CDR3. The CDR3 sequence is CASSYAGVDTQYF. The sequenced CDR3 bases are TGCGCCAGCAGCTATGCGGGTGTAGATACG.

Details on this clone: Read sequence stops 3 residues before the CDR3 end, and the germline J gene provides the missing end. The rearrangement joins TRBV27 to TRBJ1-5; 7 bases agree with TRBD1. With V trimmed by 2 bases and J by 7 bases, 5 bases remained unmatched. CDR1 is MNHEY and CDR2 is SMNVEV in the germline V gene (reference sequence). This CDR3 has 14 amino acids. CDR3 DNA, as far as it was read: TGTGCCAGCAGTTTAGGTCAGGGGGTACAGCCC. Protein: CASSLGQGVQP. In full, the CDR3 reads CASSLGQGVQPQHF.